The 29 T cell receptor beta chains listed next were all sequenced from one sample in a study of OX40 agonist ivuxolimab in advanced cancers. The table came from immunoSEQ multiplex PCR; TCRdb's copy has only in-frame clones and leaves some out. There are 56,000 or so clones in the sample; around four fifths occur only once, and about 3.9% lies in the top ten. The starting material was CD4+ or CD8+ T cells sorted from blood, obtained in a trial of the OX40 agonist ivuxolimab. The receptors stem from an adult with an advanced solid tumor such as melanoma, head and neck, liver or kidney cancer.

The CDR3 DNA is TGTGCCAGCAGCCGCATAGGGCCTGGGACGCAGTATTTT. This translates into CASSRIGPGTQYF. J is TRBJ2-3 and V is TRBV9; D is uncertain. This CDR3 is 13 amino acids long. The germline gives CDR1 SGDLS, CDR2 YYNGEE. Trimming left V 4 bases short and J 9 bases short, with 15 bases between.

In DNA form, the CDR3 reads TGTGCCAGCAGCTATTCATCGGACGGGGGGAATAATTCACCCCTCCACTTT. Translating gives CASSYSSDGGNNSPLHF. The chain links TRBV4-2 to TRBJ1-6; D is perhaps TRBD1 (5 bases). This CDR3 is 17 amino acids long. Looked up from germline, CDR1 is LGHNA and CDR2 is YNFKEQ. V lost 5 bases and J 5 bases, leaving 19 bases between the germline ends.

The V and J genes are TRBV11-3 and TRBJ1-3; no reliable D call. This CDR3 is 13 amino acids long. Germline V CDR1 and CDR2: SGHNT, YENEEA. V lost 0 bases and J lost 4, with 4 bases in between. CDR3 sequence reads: CASSLESGNTIYF. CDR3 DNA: TGTGCCAGCAGCTTAGAGTCGGGAAACACCATATATTTT.

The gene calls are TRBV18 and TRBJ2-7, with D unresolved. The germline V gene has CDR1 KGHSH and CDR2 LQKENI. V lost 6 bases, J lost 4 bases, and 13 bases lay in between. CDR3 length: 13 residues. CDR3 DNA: TGTGCCAGCTCTCGAGAAGTAGGGTACGAGCAGTACTTC. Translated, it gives CASSREVGYEQYF. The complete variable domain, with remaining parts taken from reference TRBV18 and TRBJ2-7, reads NAGVMQNPRHLVRRRGQEARLRCSPMKGHSHVYWYRQLPEEGLKFMVYLQKENIIDESGMPKERFSAEFPKEGPSILRIQQVVRGDSAAYFCASSREVGYEQYFGPGTRLTVT.

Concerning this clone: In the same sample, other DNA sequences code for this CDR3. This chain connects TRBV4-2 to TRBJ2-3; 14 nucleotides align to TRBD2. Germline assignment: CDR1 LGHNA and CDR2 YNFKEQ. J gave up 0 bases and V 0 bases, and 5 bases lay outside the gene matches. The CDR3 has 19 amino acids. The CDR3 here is CASSQDGTSGGSSTDTQYF. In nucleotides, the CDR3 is TGTGCCAGCAGCCAAGATGGGACTAGCGGGGGATCTAGCACAGATACGCAGTATTTT.

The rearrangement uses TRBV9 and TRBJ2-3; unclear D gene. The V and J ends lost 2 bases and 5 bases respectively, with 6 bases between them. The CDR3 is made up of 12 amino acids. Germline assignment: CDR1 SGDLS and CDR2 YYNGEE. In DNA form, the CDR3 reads TGTGCCAGCAGCGTGCCCGGAGATACGCAGTATTTT. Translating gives CASSVPGDTQYF.

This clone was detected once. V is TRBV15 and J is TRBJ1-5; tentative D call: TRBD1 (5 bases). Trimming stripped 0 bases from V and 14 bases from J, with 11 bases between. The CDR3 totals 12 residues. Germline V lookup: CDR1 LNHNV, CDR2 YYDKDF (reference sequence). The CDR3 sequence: CATSRDGRGKHF. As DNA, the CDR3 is TGTGCCACCAGCAGAGATGGAAGGGGCAAGCATTTT.

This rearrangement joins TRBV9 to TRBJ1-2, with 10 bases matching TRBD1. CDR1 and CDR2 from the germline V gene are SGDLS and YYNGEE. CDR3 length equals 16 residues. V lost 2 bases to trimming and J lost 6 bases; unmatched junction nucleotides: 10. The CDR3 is CASSVRRTGGIDGYTF. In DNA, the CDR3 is TGTGCCAGCAGCGTCCGTAGGACAGGGGGAATAGATGGCTACACCTTC.

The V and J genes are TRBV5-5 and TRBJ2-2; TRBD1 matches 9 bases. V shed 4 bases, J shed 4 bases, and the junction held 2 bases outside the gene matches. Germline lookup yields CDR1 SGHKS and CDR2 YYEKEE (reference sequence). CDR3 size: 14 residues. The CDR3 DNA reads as TGTGCCAGCAGCCGGACAGGGGCCACCGGGGAGCTGTTTTTT. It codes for CASSRTGATGELFF.

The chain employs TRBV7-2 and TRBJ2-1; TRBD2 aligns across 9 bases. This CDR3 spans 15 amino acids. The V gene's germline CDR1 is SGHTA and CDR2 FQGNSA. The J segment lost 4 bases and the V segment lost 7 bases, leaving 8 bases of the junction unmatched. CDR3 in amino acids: CASTVLAGFYNEQFF. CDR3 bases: TGTGCCAGCACCGTCCTAGCGGGGTTTTACAATGAGCAGTTCTTC.

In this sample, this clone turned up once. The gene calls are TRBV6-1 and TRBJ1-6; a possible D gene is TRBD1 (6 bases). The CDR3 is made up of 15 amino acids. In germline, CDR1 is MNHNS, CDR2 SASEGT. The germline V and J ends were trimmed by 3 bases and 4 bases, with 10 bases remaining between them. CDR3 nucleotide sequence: TGTGCCAGCAGTGAGGGACAAGAGTATAATTCACCCCTCCACTTT. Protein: CASSEGQEYNSPLHF.

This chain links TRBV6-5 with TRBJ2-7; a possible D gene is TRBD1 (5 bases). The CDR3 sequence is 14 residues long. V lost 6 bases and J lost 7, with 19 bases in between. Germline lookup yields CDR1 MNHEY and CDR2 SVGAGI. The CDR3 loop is CASRAKGEEWEQYF. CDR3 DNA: TGTGCCAGCAGGGCTAAAGGGGAAGAGTGGGAGCAGTACTTC.

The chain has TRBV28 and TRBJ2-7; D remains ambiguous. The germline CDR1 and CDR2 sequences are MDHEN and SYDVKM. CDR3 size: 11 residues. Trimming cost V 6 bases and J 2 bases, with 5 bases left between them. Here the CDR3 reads CASSQTYEQYF. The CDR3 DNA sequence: TGTGCCAGCAGCCAAACCTACGAGCAGTACTTC.

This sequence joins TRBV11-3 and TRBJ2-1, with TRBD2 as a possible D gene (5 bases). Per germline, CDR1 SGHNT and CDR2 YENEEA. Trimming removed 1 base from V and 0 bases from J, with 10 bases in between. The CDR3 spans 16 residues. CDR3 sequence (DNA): TGTGCCAGCAGCTTAGGAGGGTCCCGCTCCTACAATGAGCAGTTCTTC. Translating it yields CASSLGGSRSYNEQFF.

The CDR3 is CASSSAGGDEKLFF. The CDR3 DNA reads TGTGCCAGCAGTTCCGCAGGGGGGGATGAAAAACTGTTTTTT. This sequence joins TRBV28 and TRBJ1-4; 7 bases are a match to TRBD1. This CDR3 region has 14 residues. The V and J ends lost 4 bases and 6 bases, in that order; junction bases with no gene match: 5. Germline V gene data show CDR1 as MDHEN and CDR2 as SYDVKM.

The CDR3 DNA follows: TGTGCCAGCAGCGAGTATGGAGGCTACACCTTC. Translation gives CASSEYGGYTF. The J gene is TRBJ1-2, the V gene TRBV5-8; the D is unclear. This CDR3 region has 11 residues. Trimming pared 4 bases from V and 8 bases from J, leaving 9 bases between. The V gene's germline CDR1 is SGHTS and CDR2 YDEGEE.

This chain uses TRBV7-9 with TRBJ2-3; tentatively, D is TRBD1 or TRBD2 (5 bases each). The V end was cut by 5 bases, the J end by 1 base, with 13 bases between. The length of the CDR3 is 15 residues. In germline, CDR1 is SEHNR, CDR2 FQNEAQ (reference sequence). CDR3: CASSTDVGGTDTQYF. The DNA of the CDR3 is TGTGCCAGCAGCACCGATGTGGGGGGCACAGATACGCAGTATTTT.

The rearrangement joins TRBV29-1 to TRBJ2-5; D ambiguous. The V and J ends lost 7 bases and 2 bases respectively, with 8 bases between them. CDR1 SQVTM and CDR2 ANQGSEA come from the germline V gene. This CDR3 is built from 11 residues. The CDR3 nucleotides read TGCAGCGGGGGTGGACAAGAGACCCAGTACTTC. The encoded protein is CSGGGQETQYF.

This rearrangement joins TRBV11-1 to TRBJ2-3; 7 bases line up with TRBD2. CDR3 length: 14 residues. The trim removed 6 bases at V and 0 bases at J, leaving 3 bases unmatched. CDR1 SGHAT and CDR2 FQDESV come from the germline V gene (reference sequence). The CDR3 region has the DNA TGTGCCAGCAGGAGCGGGGCTAGCACAGATACGCAGTATTTT. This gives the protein CASRSGASTDTQYF. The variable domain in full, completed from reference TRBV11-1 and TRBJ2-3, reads EAEVAQSPRYKITEKSQAVAFWCDPISGHATLYWYRQILGQGPELLVQFQDESVVDDSQLPKDRFSAERLKGVDSTLKIQPAELGDSAMYLCASRSGASTDTQYFGPGTRLTVL.

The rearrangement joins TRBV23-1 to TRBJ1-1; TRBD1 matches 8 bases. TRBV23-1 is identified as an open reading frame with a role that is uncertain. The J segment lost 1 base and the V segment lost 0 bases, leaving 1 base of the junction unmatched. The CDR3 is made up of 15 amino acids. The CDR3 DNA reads TGCGCCAGCAGTCAATCGACAGGGGCGAACACTGAAGCTTTCTTT. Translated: CASSQSTGANTEAFF.

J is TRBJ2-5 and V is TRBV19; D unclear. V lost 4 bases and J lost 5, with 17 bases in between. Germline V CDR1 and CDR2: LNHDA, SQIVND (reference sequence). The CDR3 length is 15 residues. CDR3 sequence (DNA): TGTGCCAGTAGTAGACTGCCCCCCGGCCAGGAGACCCAGTACTTC. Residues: CASSRLPPGQETQYF. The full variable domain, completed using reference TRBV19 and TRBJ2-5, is DGGITQSPKYLFRKEGQNVTLSCEQNLNHDAMYWYRQDPGQGLRLIYYSQIVNDFQKGDIAEGYSVSREKKESFPLTVTSAQKNPTAFYLCASSRLPPGQETQYFGPGTRLLVL.

The DNA for the CDR3 is TGTGCCAGCAGCCTCGCTAGCGGGTCCTACGAGCAGTACTTC. Protein sequence: CASSLASGSYEQYF. The chain links TRBV7-9 to TRBJ2-7; TRBD2 aligns across 8 bases. V shed 5 bases and J 1 base; nucleotides not matched to a gene: 4. This CDR3 comprises 14 residues. Per germline, CDR1 SEHNR and CDR2 FQNEAQ (reference sequence).

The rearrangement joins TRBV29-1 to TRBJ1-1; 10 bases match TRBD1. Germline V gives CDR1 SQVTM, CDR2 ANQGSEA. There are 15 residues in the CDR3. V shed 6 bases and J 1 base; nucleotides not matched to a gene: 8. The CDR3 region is CSVLDRGRGNTEAFF. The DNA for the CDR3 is TGCAGCGTGCTGGACAGGGGGAGGGGGAACACTGAAGCTTTCTTT.

CDR3 in DNA: TGTGCCAGCAGCTTACCCGGGGGCGGAAGGAGAAGTGAAAAACTGTTTTTT. Amino acids: CASSLPGGGRRSEKLFF. The chain is built from TRBV11-1 and TRBJ1-4; TRBD1 is a possible D gene (6 bases). The CDR3 runs 17 residues. With 2 bases removed from V and 7 bases from J, the gap between germline ends came to 20 bases. Germline CDR1 and CDR2: SGHAT and FQDESV (reference sequence).

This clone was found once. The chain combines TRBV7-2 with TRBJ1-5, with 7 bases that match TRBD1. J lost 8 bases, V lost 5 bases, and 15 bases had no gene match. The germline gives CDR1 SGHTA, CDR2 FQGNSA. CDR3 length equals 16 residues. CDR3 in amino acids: CASSPKNRGSGEPQHF. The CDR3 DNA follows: TGTGCCAGCAGCCCCAAAAACAGGGGCTCTGGGGAGCCCCAGCATTTT.

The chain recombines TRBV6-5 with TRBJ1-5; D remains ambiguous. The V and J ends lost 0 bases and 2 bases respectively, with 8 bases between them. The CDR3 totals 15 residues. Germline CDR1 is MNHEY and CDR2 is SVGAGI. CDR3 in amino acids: CASSYSIGGNQPQHF. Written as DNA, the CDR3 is TGTGCCAGCAGTTACTCGATCGGGGGCAATCAGCCCCAGCATTTT.

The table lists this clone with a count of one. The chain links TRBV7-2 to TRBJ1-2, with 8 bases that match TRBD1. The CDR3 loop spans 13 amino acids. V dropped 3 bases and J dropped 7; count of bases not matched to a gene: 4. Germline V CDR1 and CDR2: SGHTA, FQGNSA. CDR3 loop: CASSLTGDSGYTF. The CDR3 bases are TGTGCCAGCAGCTTGACAGGGGATAGTGGCTACACCTTC.

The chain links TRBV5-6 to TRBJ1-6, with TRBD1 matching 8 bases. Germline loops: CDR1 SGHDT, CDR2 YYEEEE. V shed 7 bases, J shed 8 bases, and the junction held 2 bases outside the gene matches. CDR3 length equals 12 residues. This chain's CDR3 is CASETGDSPLHF. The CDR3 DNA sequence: TGTGCCAGCGAGACAGGGGATTCACCCCTCCACTTT.

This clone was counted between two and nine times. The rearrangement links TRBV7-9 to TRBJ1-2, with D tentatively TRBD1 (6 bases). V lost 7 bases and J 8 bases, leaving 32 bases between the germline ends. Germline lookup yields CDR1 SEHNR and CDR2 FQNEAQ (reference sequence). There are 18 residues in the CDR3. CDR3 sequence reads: CASTALRRTGAPRGGYTF. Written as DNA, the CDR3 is TGTGCCAGCACCGCTTTACGTCGGACGGGGGCCCCCCGAGGGGGCTACACCTTC.